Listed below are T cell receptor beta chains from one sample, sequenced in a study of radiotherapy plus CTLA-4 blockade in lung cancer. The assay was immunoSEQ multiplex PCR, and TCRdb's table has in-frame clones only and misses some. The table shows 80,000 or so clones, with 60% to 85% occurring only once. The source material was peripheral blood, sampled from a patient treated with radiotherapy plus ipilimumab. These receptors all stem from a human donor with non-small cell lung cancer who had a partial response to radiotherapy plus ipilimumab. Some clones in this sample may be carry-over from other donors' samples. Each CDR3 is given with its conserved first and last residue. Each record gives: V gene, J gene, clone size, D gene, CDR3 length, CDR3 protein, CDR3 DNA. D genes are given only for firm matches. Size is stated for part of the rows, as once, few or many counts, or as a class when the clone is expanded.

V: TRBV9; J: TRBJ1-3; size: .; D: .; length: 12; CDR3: CASSQGGNTIYF; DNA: TGTGCCAGCAGTCAGGGCGGAAACACCATATATTTT
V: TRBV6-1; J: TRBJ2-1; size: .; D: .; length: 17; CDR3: CASSEAGAETHYNEQFF; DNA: TGTGCCAGCAGTGAAGCCGGAGCGGAGACCCACTACAATGAGCAGTTCTTC
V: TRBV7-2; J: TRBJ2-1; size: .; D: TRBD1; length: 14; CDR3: CASSQQGTYNEQFF; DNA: TGTGCCAGCAGCCAACAGGGGACCTACAATGAGCAGTTCTTC
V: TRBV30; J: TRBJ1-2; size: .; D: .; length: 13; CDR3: CAWSKQAAYGYTF; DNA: TGTGCCTGGAGTAAACAGGCCGCCTATGGCTACACCTTC
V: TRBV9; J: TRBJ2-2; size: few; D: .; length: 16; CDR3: CASSRAGQSITGELFF; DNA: TGTGCCAGCAGCCGAGCTGGACAGAGTATCACCGGGGAGCTGTTTTTT
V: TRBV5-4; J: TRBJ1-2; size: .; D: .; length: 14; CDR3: CASSRPGIQRGYTF; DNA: TGTGCCAGCAGCCGTCCGGGAATACAACGGGGCTACACCTTC
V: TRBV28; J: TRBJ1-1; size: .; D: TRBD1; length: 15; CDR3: CASSLGGQVVPEAFF; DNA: TGTGCCAGCAGTTTAGGGGGACAGGTGGTTCCTGAAGCTTTCTTT
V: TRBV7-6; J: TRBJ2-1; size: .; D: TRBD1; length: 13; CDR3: CASSSTGGNEQFF; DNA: TGTGCCAGCAGCTCGACAGGGGGGAATGAGCAGTTCTTC
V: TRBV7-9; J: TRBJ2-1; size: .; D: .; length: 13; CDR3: CASRLWANNEQFF; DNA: TGTGCCAGCCGTCTTTGGGCCAACAATGAGCAGTTCTTC
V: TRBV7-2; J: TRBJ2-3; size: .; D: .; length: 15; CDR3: CASSLGVLADDTQYF; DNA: TGTGCCAGCAGCTTAGGCGTGCTAGCAGACGATACGCAGTATTTT
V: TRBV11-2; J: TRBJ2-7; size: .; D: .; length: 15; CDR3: CASSRRTDSSYEQYF; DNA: TGTGCCAGCAGCCGAAGGACGGACAGCTCCTACGAGCAGTACTTC
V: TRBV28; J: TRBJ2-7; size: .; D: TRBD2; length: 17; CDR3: CASSLQTTSGGTYEQYF; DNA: TGTGCCAGCAGTTTGCAAACGACTAGCGGAGGGACCTACGAGCAGTACTTC
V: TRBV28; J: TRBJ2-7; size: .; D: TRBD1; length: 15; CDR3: CASSTLAGGSYEQYF; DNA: TGTGCCAGCAGTACACTGGCAGGGGGCTCCTACGAGCAGTACTTC
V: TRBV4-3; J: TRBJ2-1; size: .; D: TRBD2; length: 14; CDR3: CASSPAGGYNEQFF; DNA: TGCGCCAGCAGCCCAGCGGGGGGTTACAATGAGCAGTTCTTC
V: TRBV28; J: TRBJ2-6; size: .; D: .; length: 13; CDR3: CASSLRSLGVLTF; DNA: TGTGCCAGCAGTTTAAGGAGCCTAGGCGTCCTGACTTTC
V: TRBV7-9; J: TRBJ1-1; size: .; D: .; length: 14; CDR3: CASSLGQGWPEAFF; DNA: TGTGCCAGCAGCTTAGGGCAGGGATGGCCTGAAGCTTTCTTT
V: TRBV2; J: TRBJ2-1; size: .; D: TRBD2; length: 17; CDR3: CASSISGTSGGTDEQFF; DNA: TGTGCCAGCAGTATTTCCGGGACTAGCGGGGGGACGGATGAGCAGTTCTTC
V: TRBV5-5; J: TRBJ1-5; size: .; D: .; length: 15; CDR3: CASSPFGQSNQPQHF; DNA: TGTGCCAGCAGCCCGTTCGGACAAAGCAATCAGCCCCAGCATTTT
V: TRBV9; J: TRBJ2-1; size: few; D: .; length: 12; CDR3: CASGLQNNEQFF; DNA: TGTGCCAGCGGCCTACAGAACAATGAGCAGTTCTTC
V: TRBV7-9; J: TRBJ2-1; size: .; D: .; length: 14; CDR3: CASSLGTAYNEQFF; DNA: TGTGCCAGCAGCTTAGGCACGGCCTACAATGAGCAGTTCTTC
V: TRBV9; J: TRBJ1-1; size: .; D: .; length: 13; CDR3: CASSASMDSQAFF; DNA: TGTGCCAGCAGCGCGTCTATGGACAGCCAAGCTTTCTTT
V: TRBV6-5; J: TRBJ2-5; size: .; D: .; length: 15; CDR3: CASSESVSGVGTQYF; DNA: TGTGCCAGCAGCGAGAGCGTGTCGGGAGTGGGGACCCAGTACTTC
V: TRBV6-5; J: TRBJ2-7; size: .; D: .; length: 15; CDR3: CASSPWGGTAYEQYF; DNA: TGTGCCAGCAGTCCTTGGGGCGGGACAGCCTACGAGCAGTACTTC
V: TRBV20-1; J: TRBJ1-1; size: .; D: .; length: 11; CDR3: CSAIARNEAFF; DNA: TGCAGTGCTATAGCCAGAAATGAAGCTTTCTTT
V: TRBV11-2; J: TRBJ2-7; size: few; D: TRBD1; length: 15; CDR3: CASSWGQGSPYEQYF; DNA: TGTGCCAGCAGCTGGGGACAGGGGAGCCCCTACGAGCAGTACTTC
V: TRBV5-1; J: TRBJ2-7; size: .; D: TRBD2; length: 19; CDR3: CASSEQGLGSSGDSYEQYF; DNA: TGCGCCAGCAGCGAGCAGGGGCTTGGGTCTAGCGGGGACTCCTACGAGCAGTACTTC
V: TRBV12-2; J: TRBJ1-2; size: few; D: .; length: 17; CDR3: CASRSSWGPGREYGYTF; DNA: TGTGCAAGTCGCTCTAGTTGGGGGCCAGGAAGAGAGTATGGCTACACCTTC
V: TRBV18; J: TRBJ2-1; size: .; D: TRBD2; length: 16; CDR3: CASSQPGLAGGSEQFF; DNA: TGTGCCAGCTCACAACCGGGACTAGCGGGAGGGAGTGAGCAGTTCTTC
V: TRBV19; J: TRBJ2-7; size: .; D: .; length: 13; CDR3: CASSIEGVYEQYF; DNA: TGTGCCAGTAGTATCGAGGGGGTGTACGAGCAGTACTTC
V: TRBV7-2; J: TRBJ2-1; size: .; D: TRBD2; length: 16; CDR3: CASSQTSASRGGEQFF; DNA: TGTGCCAGCAGCCAGACTAGCGCGAGCCGAGGCGGTGAGCAGTTCTTC
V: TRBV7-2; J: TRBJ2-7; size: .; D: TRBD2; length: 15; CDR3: CASSLGSSGAYEQYF; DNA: TGTGCCAGCAGCTTAGGTTCTAGCGGGGCCTACGAGCAGTACTTC
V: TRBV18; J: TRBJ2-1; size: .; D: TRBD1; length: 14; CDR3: CASSGQGAFNEQFF; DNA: TGTGCCAGCTCCGGGCAGGGGGCTTTCAATGAGCAGTTCTTC
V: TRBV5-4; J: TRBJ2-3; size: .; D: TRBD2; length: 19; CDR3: CASSLGALAGYYSTDTQYF; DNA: TGTGCCAGCAGCTTGGGGGCACTAGCGGGCTATTACTCTACAGATACGCAGTATTTT
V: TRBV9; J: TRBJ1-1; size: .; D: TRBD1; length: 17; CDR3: CASSVGEGAGGNTEAFF; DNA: TGTGCCAGCAGCGTAGGTGAGGGGGCGGGAGGGAACACTGAAGCTTTCTTT
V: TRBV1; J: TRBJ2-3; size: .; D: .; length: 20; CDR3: CTSSLRTSGRAPPSTDTQYF; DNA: TGCACCAGCAGCCTACGGACTAGCGGGAGGGCCCCCCCTAGCACAGATACGCAGTATTTT
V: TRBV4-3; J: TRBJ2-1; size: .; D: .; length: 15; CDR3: CASSQGRVSYNEQFF; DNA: TGCGCCAGCAGCCAAGGTAGAGTCTCCTACAATGAGCAGTTCTTC
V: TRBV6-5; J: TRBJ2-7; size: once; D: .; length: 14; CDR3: CASRETGGGGEQYF; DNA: TGTGCCAGCAGGGAAACAGGGGGAGGGGGCGAGCAGTACTTC
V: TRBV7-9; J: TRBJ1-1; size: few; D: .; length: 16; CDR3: CASSPRQSGFDTEAFF; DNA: TGTGCCAGCAGCCCTCGACAATCAGGGTTCGACACTGAAGCTTTCTTT
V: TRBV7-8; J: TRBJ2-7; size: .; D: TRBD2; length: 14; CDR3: CASRKGGGANEQYF; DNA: TGTGCCAGCAGGAAGGGCGGGGGGGCGAACGAGCAGTACTTC
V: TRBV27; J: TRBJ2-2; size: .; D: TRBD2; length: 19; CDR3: CASSASGPSGGGQTGELFF; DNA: TGTGCCAGCAGTGCCTCGGGGCCTAGCGGGGGGGGCCAGACCGGGGAGCTGTTTTTT
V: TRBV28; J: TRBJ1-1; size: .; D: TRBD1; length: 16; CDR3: CASRITGGISNTEAFF; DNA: TGTGCCAGCAGAATTACAGGGGGCATATCGAACACTGAAGCTTTCTTT
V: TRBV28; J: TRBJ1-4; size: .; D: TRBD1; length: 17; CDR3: CASSSYADRGGREKLFF; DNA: TGTGCCAGCAGTTCTTATGCCGACAGGGGAGGAAGGGAAAAACTGTTTTTT
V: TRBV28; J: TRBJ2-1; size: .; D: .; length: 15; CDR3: CASSLAGAVYNEQFF; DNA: TGTGCCAGCAGTTTAGCGGGGGCCGTTTACAATGAGCAGTTCTTC
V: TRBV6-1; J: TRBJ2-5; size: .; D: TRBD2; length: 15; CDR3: CASSEGSGRAGTQYF; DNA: TGTGCCAGCAGTGAAGGTAGCGGGAGGGCCGGGACCCAGTACTTC
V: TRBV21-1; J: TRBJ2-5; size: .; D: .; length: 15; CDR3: CASPKPPAWRETQYF; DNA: TGTGCCAGCCCCAAACCCCCTGCTTGGCGGGAGACCCAGTACTTC
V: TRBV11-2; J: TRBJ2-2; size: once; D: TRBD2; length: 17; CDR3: CASSLGLAAGGAGELFF; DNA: TGTGCCAGCAGCCTGGGACTAGCCGCGGGGGGGGCCGGGGAGCTGTTTTTT
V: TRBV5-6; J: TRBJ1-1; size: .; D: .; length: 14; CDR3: CASSQGSLNTEAFF; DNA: TGTGCCAGCAGCCAGGGATCGCTGAACACTGAAGCTTTCTTT
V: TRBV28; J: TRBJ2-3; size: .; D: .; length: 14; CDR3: CASSPAVAADTQYF; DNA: TGTGCCAGCAGTCCCGCGGTTGCGGCGGATACGCAGTATTTT
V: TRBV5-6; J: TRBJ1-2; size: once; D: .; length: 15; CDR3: CASSSPSQGRWGYTF; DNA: TGTGCCAGCAGCTCCCCTTCACAGGGAAGGTGGGGCTACACCTTC